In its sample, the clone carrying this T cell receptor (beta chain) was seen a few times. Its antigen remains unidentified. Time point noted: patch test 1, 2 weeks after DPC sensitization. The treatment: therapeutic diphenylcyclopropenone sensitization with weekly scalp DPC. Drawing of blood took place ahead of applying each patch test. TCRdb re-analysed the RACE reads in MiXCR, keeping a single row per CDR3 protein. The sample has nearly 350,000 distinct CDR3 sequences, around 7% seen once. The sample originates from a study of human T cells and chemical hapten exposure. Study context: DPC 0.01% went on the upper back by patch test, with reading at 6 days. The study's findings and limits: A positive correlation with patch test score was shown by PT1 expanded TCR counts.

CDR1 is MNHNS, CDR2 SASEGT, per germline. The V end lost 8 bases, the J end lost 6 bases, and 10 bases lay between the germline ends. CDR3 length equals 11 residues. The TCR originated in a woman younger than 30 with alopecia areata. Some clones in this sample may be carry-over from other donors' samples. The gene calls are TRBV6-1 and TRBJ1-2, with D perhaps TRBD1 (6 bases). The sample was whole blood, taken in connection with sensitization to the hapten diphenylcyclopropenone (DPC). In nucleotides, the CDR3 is TGTGCCAGCCCAAACAGGGATGGCTACACCTTC. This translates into CASPNRDGYTF.